The sequence of this T cell receptor beta chain was determined in a study of type 1 regulatory T cells. Study information: An in vitro protocol generated T-allo10, a Tr1-enriched, alloantigen-specific CD4 T cell product.

The CDR3 extends over 15 amino acids. Germline CDR1 reads SNHLY; CDR2 reads FYNNEI. The V gene end was trimmed by 6 bases and the J gene end by 1 base; junction bases not matched to a gene: 7. Each CDR3 protein gets one entry after TCRdb re-called the reads with MiXCR. Of 75,000 to 100,000 distinct CDR3 sequences listed, roughly 31% are singletons. This clonotype was sampled from a human donor in good health. The chain carries TRBV2 and TRBJ2-7; TRBD2 matches 9 bases. The sequenced material came from CD4+ T cells, either the whole sample or a sorted fraction (not recorded which). CDR3 sequence: CASSRGLAQSYEQYF. Written as DNA, the CDR3 is TGTGCCAGCAGCAGAGGACTAGCGCAATCCTACGAGCAGTACTTC.